Included here is one TCR beta chain sequence, with context. Its antigen is not known. Samples came from axillary lymph nodes draining the breast cancer. This sample was taken from a study of breast tumors, draining lymph nodes, adjacent tissues. Broader study findings: Tumor TCR diversity was below lymph nodes but above nontumor tissue.

TCRdb fed the multiplex PCR reads into MiXCR, producing one record per CDR3 protein. The sample carries 200,000 to 250,000 distinct CDR3 sequences, 32% recorded once. The V and J ends lost 2 bases and 3 bases respectively, with 7 bases between them. CDR1 and CDR2 from the germline V gene are SEHNR and FQNEAQ (reference sequence). This CDR3 spans 13 amino acids. The rearrangement joins TRBV7-9 to TRBJ1-1, with D unclear. Sequenced: axillary lymph node tissue. This TCR was recovered from a female donor with breast cancer. Some clones in this sample may be carry-over from other donors' samples. The CDR3 sequence: CASSLQSYTEAFF. CDR3 nucleotides: TGTGCCAGCAGCTTACAGTCCTACACTGAAGCTTTCTTT.